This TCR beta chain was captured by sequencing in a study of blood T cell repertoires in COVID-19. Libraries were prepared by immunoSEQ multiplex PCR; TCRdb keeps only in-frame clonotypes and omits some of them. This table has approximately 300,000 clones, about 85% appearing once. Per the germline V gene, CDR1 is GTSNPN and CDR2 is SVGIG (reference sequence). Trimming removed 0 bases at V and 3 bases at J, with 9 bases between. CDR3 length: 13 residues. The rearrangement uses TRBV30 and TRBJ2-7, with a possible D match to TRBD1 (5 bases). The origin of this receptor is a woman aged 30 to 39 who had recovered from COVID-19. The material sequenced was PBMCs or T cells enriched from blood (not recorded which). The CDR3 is CAWSVQVGYEQYF. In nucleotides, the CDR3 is TGTGCCTGGAGTGTACAGGTCGGCTACGAGCAGTACTTC.